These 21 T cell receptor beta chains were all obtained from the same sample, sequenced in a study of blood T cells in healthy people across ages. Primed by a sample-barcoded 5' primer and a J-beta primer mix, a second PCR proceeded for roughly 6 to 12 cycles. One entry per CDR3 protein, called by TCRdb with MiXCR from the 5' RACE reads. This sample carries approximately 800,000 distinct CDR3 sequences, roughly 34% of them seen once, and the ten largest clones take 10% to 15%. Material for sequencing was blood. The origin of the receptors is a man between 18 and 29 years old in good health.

The CDR3 nucleotides read TGTGCCAGCGGCCCGGGGCGGGGGGAAGATACGCAGTATTTT. Translating it yields CASGPGRGEDTQYF. The chain couples TRBV12-3 or TRBV12-4 to TRBJ2-3; TRBD2 agrees at 8 bases. V lost 8 bases to trimming and J lost 5 bases; unmatched junction nucleotides: 9. This CDR3 comprises 14 residues.

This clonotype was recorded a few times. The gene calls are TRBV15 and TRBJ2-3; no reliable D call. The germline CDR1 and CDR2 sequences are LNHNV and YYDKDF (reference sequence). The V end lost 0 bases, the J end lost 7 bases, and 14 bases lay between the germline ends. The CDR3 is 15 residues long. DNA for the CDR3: TGTGCCACCAGCAGAGATAAGCCCCCAGTAAATACGCAGTATTTT. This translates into CATSRDKPPVNTQYF.

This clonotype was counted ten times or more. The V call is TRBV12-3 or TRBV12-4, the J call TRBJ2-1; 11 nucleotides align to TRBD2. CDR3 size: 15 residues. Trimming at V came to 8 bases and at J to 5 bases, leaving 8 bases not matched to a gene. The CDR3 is CASGRLAGGNNEQFF. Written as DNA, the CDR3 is TGTGCCAGCGGCCGTCTAGCGGGGGGTAACAATGAGCAGTTCTTC.

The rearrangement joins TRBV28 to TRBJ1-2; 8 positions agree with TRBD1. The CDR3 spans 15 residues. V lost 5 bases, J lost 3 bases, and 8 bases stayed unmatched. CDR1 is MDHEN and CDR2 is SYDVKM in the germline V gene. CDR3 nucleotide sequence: TGTGCCAGCAGTCCGCCGAAGGACAGGGACTATGGCTACACCTTC. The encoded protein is CASSPPKDRDYGYTF.

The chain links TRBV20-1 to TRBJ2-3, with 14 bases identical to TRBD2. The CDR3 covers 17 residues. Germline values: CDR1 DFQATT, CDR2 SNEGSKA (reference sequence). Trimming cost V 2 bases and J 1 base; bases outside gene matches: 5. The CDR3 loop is CSARSGLAGAGTDTQYF. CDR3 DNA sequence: TGCAGTGCTAGATCGGGACTAGCGGGGGCCGGCACAGATACGCAGTATTTT.

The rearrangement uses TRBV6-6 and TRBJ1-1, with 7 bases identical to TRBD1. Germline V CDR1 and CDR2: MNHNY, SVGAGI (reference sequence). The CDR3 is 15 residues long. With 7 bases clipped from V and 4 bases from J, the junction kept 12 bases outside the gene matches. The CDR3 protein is CASTYSVAGGTEAFF. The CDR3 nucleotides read TGTGCCAGCACTTATAGCGTCGCAGGGGGCACTGAAGCTTTCTTT.

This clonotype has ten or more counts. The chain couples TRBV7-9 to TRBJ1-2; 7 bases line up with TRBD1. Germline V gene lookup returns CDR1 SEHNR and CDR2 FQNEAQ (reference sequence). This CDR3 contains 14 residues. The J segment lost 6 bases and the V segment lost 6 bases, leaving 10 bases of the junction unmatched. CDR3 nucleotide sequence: TGTGCCAGCAGGAATGAGGGGGCGCAAAATGGCTACACCTTC. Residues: CASRNEGAQNGYTF.

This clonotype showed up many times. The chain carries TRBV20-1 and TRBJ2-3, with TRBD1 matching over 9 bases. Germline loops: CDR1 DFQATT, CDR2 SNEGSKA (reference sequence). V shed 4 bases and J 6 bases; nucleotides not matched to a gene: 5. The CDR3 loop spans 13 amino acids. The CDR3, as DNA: TGCAGTGCTATACGGACAGGGGCGGATACGCAGTATTTT. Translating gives CSAIRTGADTQYF.

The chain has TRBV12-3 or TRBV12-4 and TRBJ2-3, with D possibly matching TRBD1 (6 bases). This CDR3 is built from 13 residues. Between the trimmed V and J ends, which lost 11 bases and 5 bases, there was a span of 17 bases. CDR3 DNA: TGTGCCGTCAGGGGTGGGCGACGAGATACGCAGTATTTT. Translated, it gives CAVRGGRRDTQYF.

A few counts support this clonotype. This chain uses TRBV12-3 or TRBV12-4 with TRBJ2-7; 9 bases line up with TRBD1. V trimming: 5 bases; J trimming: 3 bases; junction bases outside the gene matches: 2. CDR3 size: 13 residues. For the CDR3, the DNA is TGTGCCAGCAGTCGGGACAGGGTCTACGAGCAGTACTTC. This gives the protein CASSRDRVYEQYF.

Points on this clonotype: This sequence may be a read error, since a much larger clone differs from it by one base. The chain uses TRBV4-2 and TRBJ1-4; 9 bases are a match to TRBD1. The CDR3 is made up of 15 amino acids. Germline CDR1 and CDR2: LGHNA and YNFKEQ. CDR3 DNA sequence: TGTGCCAGCAGCCAAGGACAGGGGGAGGATGAAAAACCGTTTTTT. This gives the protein CASSQGQGEDEKPFF.

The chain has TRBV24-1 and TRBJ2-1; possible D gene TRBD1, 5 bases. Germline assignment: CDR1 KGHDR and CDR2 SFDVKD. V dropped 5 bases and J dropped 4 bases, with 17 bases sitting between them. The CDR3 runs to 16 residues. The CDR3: CATSGRANSEYNEQFF. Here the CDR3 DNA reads TGTGCCACCAGTGGCAGGGCAAATTCCGAGTACAATGAGCAGTTCTTC.

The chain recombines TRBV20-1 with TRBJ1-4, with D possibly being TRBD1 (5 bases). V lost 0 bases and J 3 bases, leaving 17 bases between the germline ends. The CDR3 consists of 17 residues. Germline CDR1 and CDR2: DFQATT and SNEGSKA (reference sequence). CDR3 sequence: CSARDWGRWTANEKLFF. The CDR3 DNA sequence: TGCAGTGCTAGAGATTGGGGCCGGTGGACTGCTAATGAAAAACTGTTTTTT.

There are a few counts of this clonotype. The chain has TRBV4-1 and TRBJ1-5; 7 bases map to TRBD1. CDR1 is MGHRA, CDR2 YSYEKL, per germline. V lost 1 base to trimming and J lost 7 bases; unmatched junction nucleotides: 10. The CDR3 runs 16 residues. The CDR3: CASSQAGNRGGQPQHF. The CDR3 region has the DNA TGCGCCAGCAGCCAAGCCGGAAACAGGGGTGGGCAGCCCCAGCATTTT.

The CDR3 nucleotides are TGTGCCGTATCAAAAGGGACAGGGGGTACCCAAGAGACCCAGTACTTC. It encodes CAVSKGTGGTQETQYF. The chain uses TRBV10-3 and TRBJ2-5; the match to TRBD1 covers 11 bases. J gave up 1 base and V 11 bases, and 12 bases lay outside the gene matches. Germline V gives CDR1 ENHRY, CDR2 SYGVKD. The CDR3 runs to 16 residues.

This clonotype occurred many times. As DNA, the CDR3 is TGCGCCAGCAGCTTGGCCCCGCCTAGCGACAATGAGCAGTTCTTC. Translation: CASSLAPPSDNEQFF. This chain joins TRBV5-1 and TRBJ2-1; D may be TRBD2 (6 bases). The CDR3 extends over 15 amino acids. V shed 0 bases and J shed 5 bases, with 12 bases lying between them. Germline-derived CDR1 and CDR2 are SGHRS and YFSETQ.

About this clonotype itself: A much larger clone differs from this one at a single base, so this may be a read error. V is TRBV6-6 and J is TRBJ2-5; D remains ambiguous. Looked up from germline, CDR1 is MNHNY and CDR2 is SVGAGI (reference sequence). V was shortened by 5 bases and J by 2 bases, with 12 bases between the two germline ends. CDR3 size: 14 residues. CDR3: CASSDGLGQETQYF. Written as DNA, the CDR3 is TGTGCCAGCAGTGATGGTCTAGGGCAAGAGACCCAGTACTTC.

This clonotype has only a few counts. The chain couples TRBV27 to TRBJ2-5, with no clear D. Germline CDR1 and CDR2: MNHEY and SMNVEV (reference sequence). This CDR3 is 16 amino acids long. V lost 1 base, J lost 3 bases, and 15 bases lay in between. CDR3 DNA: TGTGCCAGCAGTTTATATCCGGTAGTAGCCGAAGAGACCCAGTACTTC. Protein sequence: CASSLYPVVAEETQYF.

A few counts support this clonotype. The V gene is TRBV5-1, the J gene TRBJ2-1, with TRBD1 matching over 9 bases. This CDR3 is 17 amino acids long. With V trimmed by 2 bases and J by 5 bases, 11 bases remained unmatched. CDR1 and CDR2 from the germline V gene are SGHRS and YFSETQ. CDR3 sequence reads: CASSLTGGRQGDNEQFF. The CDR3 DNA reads TGCGCCAGCAGCTTAACTGGGGGGCGACAGGGGGACAATGAGCAGTTCTTC.

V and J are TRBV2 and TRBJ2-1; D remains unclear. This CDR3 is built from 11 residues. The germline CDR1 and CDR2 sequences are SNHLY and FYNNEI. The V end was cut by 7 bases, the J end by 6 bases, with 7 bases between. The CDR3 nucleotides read TGTGCCAGCACCTATGGCAATGAGCAGTTCTTC. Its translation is CASTYGNEQFF.

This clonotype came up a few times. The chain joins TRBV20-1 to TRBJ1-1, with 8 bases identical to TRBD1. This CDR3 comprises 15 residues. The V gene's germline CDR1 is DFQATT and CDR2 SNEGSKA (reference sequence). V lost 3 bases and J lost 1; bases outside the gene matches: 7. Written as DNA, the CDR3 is TGCAGTGCTAGGGCCTTACAGGGGGGGAACACTGAAGCTTTCTTT. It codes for CSARALQGGNTEAFF.